The present T cell receptor (beta chain) was sequenced within a study of shared clonotypes between healthy human individuals. V dropped 1 base and J dropped 0 bases, with 10 bases sitting between them. Germline assignment: CDR1 MGHRA and CDR2 YSYEKL. The CDR3 runs 15 residues. Only in-frame clones appear in the TCRdb table, and some are missing; sequencing was by immunoSEQ multiplex PCR. The sample shows some 2,000,000 clones, 90% to 97% of them seen only once. The specimen was naive CD4+ T cells sorted from blood. The subset: CD45RA+ positively selected. The receptor was derived from a man aged 18 to 29 in good health. The rearrangement uses TRBV4-1 and TRBJ2-7, with a tentative D call TRBD2 (5 bases). The CDR3 loop is CASSQAREASYEQYF. CDR3 nucleotides: TGCGCCAGCAGCCAAGCCCGGGAAGCCTCCTACGAGCAGTACTTC.